The 20 T cell receptor beta chains below come from one sample, sequenced in a study of T cell repertoires in cytomegalovirus infection (dated by TCRdb to about 2019). Sequencing was performed on an Illumina HiSeq 1500. Starting from the raw public reads, TCRdb applied fastp trimming at Q25, assembled clones with MiXCR and retained in-frame beta chains. Here each entry gathers all rows of one CDR3 protein and keeps the most common genes and DNA. The sample table lists just under 550,000 distinct CDR3 sequences, approximately 26% of them with a count of one. The ten biggest clones cover roughly 13% of the sample. Sequencing was done on a sample of PBMCs. The receptors stem from a human donor in good health (CMV status not recorded). Some clones in this sample may be carry-over from other donors' samples.

Concerning this clonotype: A single base separates this from a much larger clone, so it may be a read error. For the CDR3, the DNA is TGTGCCAGCAGCTCGGACAGGGGGCATGGCTACACCTTC. It is translated as CASSSDRGHGYTF. V and J are TRBV7-2 and TRBJ1-2; 11 nucleotides align to TRBD1. Trimming took 4 bases from V and 6 from J; bases not matched to a gene: 1. Per the germline V gene, CDR1 is SGHTA and CDR2 is FQGNSA. There are 13 residues in the CDR3. Looking up the rest from reference TRBV7-2 and TRBJ1-2 gives the full variable domain: GAGVSQSPSNKVTEKGKDVELRCDPISGHTALYWYRQSLGQGLEFLIYFQGNSAPDKSGLPSDRFSAERTGGSVSTLTIQRTQQEDSAVYLCASSSDRGHGYTFGSGTRLTVV.

CDR3 coding DNA: TGTGCCAGCATGGGACGAGGGAGGGGACTGGATGAGCAGTTCTTC. This gives the protein CASMGRGRGLDEQFF. The chain joins TRBV7-9 to TRBJ2-1; 7 positions agree with TRBD2. V dropped 7 bases and J dropped 8; count of bases not matched to a gene: 14. CDR3 length: 15 residues. The germline gives CDR1 SEHNR, CDR2 FQNEAQ (reference sequence).

Many counts were recorded for this clonotype. The chain links TRBV7-8 to TRBJ2-6; D is undetermined. CDR1 and CDR2 (germline): SGHVS, FQNEAQ. This CDR3 is 18 amino acids long. The V end was cut by 2 bases, the J end by 2 bases, with 16 bases between. CDR3 bases: TGTGCCAGCAGCTTATCCGTCGCAGGCCTACCTGGGGCCAACGTCCTGACTTTC. This encodes CASSLSVAGLPGANVLTF. Variable domain in full (rest from reference TRBV7-8 and TRBJ2-6): GAGVSQSPRYKVAKRGQDVALRCDPISGHVSLFWYQQALGQGPEFLTYFQNEAQLDKSGLPSDRFFAERPEGSVSTLKIQRTQQEDSAVYLCASSLSVAGLPGANVLTFGAGSRLTVL.

This clonotype has a handful of counts. The chain recombines TRBV7-6 with TRBJ1-4; D may be TRBD1 (5 bases). The germline V and J ends were trimmed by 7 bases and 6 bases, with 18 bases remaining between them. This CDR3 region has 15 residues. CDR1 and CDR2 from the germline V gene are SGHVS and FNYEAQ. The CDR3 DNA reads TGTGCCAGCACCAACAAGAAGGGGTTGGATGAAAAACTGTTTTTT. Its translation is CASTNKKGLDEKLFF.

This clonotype was counted a few times. The chain links TRBV12-3 or TRBV12-4 to TRBJ2-4; 9 bases are shared with TRBD2. The CDR3 loop spans 15 amino acids. V was pared by 4 bases and J by 3 bases, with 4 bases of the junction left unmatched. The CDR3 sequence: CASSSVTSGKNIQYF. DNA of the CDR3: TGTGCCAGCAGTTCGGTGACTAGCGGCAAAAACATTCAGTACTTC.

The sample holds many counts of this clonotype. The CDR3 region is CASSFPAGGYTF. As DNA, the CDR3 is TGTGCCAGCAGCTTCCCCGCCGGGGGCTACACCTTC. The J gene is TRBJ1-2, the V gene TRBV7-2; the D is unclear. The CDR3 is 12 amino acids. Per germline, CDR1 SGHTA and CDR2 FQGNSA. V dropped 3 bases and J dropped 8 bases, with 10 bases sitting between them. Complete variable domain (other parts from reference TRBV7-2 and TRBJ1-2): GAGVSQSPSNKVTEKGKDVELRCDPISGHTALYWYRQSLGQGLEFLIYFQGNSAPDKSGLPSDRFSAERTGGSVSTLTIQRTQQEDSAVYLCASSFPAGGYTFGSGTRLTVV.

V gene TRBV14 combines with J gene TRBJ2-3; D may match TRBD1 or TRBD2 (5 bases each). CDR3 length: 13 amino acids. CDR1 and CDR2 from the germline V gene are SGHDN and FVKESK. The ends were cut back, 3 bases at V and 9 bases at J, with 13 bases in the middle. CDR3 in amino acids: CASSHHVGTTQYF. The DNA for the CDR3 is TGTGCCAGCAGCCACCACGTCGGGACCACGCAGTATTTT.

The J gene is TRBJ2-5, the V gene TRBV20-1; possibly TRBD1 for D (5 bases). Germline V gene lookup returns CDR1 DFQATT and CDR2 SNEGSKA (reference sequence). V was shortened by 0 bases and J by 6 bases, with 17 bases between the two germline ends. The CDR3 runs 15 residues. CDR3 sequence: CSARDGRGPTKTQYF. The CDR3 DNA follows: TGCAGTGCTAGAGATGGAAGGGGTCCAACAAAGACCCAGTACTTC.

The chain links TRBV7-2 to TRBJ2-7; TRBD2 agrees at 9 bases. Per the germline V gene, CDR1 is SGHTA and CDR2 is FQGNSA. Trimming cost V 6 bases and J 6 bases; bases outside gene matches: 9. This CDR3 has 14 amino acids. The DNA for the CDR3 is TGTGCCAGCAGAAGAGGAGGAGCGGGAGGCGAGCAGTACTTC. Translating gives CASRRGGAGGEQYF.

This clonotype was counted a few times. The genes are TRBV15 and TRBJ1-5; D is unclear. Germline CDR1 is LNHNV and CDR2 is YYDKDF (reference sequence). V gave up 0 bases and J gave up 3 bases, with 9 bases separating them. The CDR3 has 15 residues. DNA for the CDR3: TGTGCCACCAGCAGAGATTCCGGGAACAATCAGCCCCAGCATTTT. Protein sequence: CATSRDSGNNQPQHF.

This rearrangement joins TRBV5-4 to TRBJ2-1; 9 bases agree with TRBD2. Germline V lookup: CDR1 SGHNT, CDR2 YYREEE (reference sequence). The CDR3 length is 15 residues. J gave up 7 bases and V 4 bases, and 9 bases lay outside the gene matches. CDR3 region: CASSALAGGQNEQFF. CDR3 in DNA: TGTGCCAGCAGCGCGCTGGCGGGAGGGCAGAATGAGCAGTTCTTC. Looking up the rest from reference TRBV5-4 and TRBJ2-1 gives the full variable domain: ETGVTQSPTHLIKTRGQQVTLRCSSQSGHNTVSWYQQALGQGPQFIFQYYREEENGRGNFPPRFSGLQFPNYSSELNVNALELDDSALYLCASSALAGGQNEQFFGPGTRLTVL.

This clonotype was seen ten or more times. The chain combines TRBV7-3 with TRBJ2-5; D ambiguous. CDR3 size: 14 residues. V was cut by 5 bases and J by 2 bases, with 12 bases left in between. Germline CDR1 and CDR2: SGHTA and FQGTGA. In DNA, the CDR3 is TGTGCCAGCAGCCCCCTTGCGGTACAAGAGACCCAGTACTTC. Amino acid sequence: CASSPLAVQETQYF.

The chain is built from TRBV6-1 and TRBJ1-1; no reliable D call. This CDR3 spans 14 amino acids. Trimming pared 5 bases from V and 3 bases from J, leaving 13 bases between. Germline assignment: CDR1 MNHNS and CDR2 SASEGT. The DNA for the CDR3 is TGTGCCAGCAGTTACGCAGAGAGGGACACTGAAGCTTTCTTT. Its protein product is CASSYAERDTEAFF.

This clonotype appeared many times. V gene TRBV7-2 combines with J gene TRBJ2-2; D not certain. The ends were cut back, 2 bases at V and 5 bases at J, with 0 bases in the middle. Germline CDR1 reads SGHTA; CDR2 reads FQGNSA. The CDR3 sequence is 11 residues long. The CDR3 protein is CASSLTGELFF. In DNA, the CDR3 is TGTGCCAGCAGCTTAACCGGGGAGCTGTTTTTT.

The chain couples TRBV20-1 to TRBJ2-5; weak D call: TRBD1 (6 bases). The germline gives CDR1 DFQATT, CDR2 SNEGSKA (reference sequence). Trimming removed 5 bases at V and 1 base at J, with 8 bases between. There are 12 residues in the CDR3. CDR3 sequence (DNA): TGCAGTGCTTGGACAGCCCAAGAGACCCAGTACTTC. Translating gives CSAWTAQETQYF.

This chain uses TRBV12-3 or TRBV12-4 with TRBJ1-1, with 10 nucleotides matching TRBD1. The CDR3 has 14 amino acids. The V segment lost 4 bases and the J segment 5 bases; nucleotides outside the gene matches: 4. Written as DNA, the CDR3 is TGTGCCAGCAGTTCGGGACAGGGGAGTACTGAAGCTTTCTTT. This encodes CASSSGQGSTEAFF.

This clonotype was counted a few times. CDR3 protein: CASMARGRSPLHF. The CDR3 coding sequence is TGTGCCAGCATGGCCAGGGGTCGGTCACCCCTCCACTTT. This chain connects TRBV27 to TRBJ1-6, with D possibly TRBD1 on 6 matching bases. The length of the CDR3 is 13 residues. The germline V and J ends were trimmed by 7 bases and 10 bases, with 14 bases remaining between them. Germline assignment: CDR1 MNHEY and CDR2 SMNVEV (reference sequence).

This chain links TRBV20-1 with TRBJ2-5; 7 bases match TRBD1. The CDR3 contains 13 residues. CDR1 DFQATT and CDR2 SNEGSKA come from the germline V gene (reference sequence). After removal of 4 bases from V and 0 bases from J, the junction contained 2 bases not matched to a gene. The CDR3 region has the DNA TGCAGTGCTATACAGGGGTACCAAGAGACCCAGTACTTC. Protein sequence: CSAIQGYQETQYF.

This clonotype was picked up many times. This chain joins TRBV27 and TRBJ2-1, with TRBD1 matching 7 bases. The CDR3 totals 15 residues. With V trimmed by 6 bases and J by 2 bases, 7 bases remained unmatched. CDR1 and CDR2 from the germline V gene are MNHEY and SMNVEV (reference sequence). CDR3 loop: CASSPATGPYNEQFF. The CDR3 DNA follows: TGTGCCAGCAGCCCCGCGACAGGGCCCTACAATGAGCAGTTCTTC.

The chain joins TRBV30 to TRBJ2-7; TRBD1 aligns across 9 bases. Looked up from germline, CDR1 is GTSNPN and CDR2 is SVGIG (reference sequence). This CDR3 has 14 amino acids. V lost 2 bases and J lost 6; bases outside the gene matches: 8. CDR3 DNA: TGTGCCTGGAGTACCGGGACAGGGTTTTTCGAGCAGTACTTC. Amino acids: CAWSTGTGFFEQYF.